This entry concerns a single T cell receptor (beta chain). The data are from a study of T cell changes during pregnancy in multiple sclerosis. Profiled with immunoSEQ multiplex PCR; TCRdb holds only in-frame clones, not every one. Here the sample spans more than 80,000 clones, roughly 90% being singletons. The germline V gene has CDR1 SNHLY and CDR2 FYNNEI. The CDR3 extends over 14 amino acids. V gave up 7 bases and J gave up 4 bases, with 14 bases separating them. The rearrangement joins TRBV2 to TRBJ1-3, with D perhaps TRBD1 (6 bases). This material consisted of peripheral blood, taken after pregnancy. The receptor comes from a female donor with multiple sclerosis, enrolled in a pregnancy study. The CDR3 DNA reads TGTGCCAGCATTGACAGGCACGCGGGAAACACCATATATTTT. Protein: CASIDRHAGNTIYF.